This T cell receptor beta chain was observed in a study of shared clonotypes between healthy human individuals. Turning to the study itself: The donors, a couple of women and a few men, were aged 18 to 49.

Study-wide results and limits: Few donors limited the genetic and exposure-history diversity represented. Sampling was confined to blood; repertoires within tissues likely differ.

TCRdb keeps only in-frame clones here, not all; method: immunoSEQ multiplex PCR. In the table there are around 530,000 clones, roughly four fifths of which are singletons. Concerning this clone: Its target is unknown.

Germline CDR1 SGHTA, CDR2 FQGNSA. Between the trimmed V and J ends, which lost 2 bases and 8 bases, there was a span of 12 bases. The CDR3 is 13 amino acids. There were only Caucasian adults among the donors, and all lived in Nashville, Tennessee. Material: PBMCs. This clonotype was sampled from a woman in her 40s in good health. Some clones in this sample may be carry-over from other donors' samples. The chain is built from TRBV7-2 and TRBJ1-2, with unresolved D. The CDR3 bases are TGTGCCAGCAGCTTAAACTCGCGGTCGGGCTACACCTTC. Protein: CASSLNSRSGYTF.